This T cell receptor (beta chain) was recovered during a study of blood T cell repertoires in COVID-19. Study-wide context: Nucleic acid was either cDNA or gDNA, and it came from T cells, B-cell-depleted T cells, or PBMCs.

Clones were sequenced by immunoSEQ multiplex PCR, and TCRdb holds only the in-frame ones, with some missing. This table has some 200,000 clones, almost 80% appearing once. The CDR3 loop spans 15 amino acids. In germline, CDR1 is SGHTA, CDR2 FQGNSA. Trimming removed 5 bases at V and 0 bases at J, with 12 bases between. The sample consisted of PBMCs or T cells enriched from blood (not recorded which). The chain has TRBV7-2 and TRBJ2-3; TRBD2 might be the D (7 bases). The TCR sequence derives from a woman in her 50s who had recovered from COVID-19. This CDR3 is CASSGGALSTDTQYF. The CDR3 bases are TGTGCCAGCAGCGGGGGGGCGTTAAGCACAGATACGCAGTATTTT.